The 19 T cell receptor beta chains below all came from one sample that was sequenced in a study of Ad26.COV2.S vaccination and SARS-CoV-2 variants. Treatment: 15 to 20 received Ad26.COV2.S at low or high dose, single or two shots; about 5 received placebo; per-sample allocation not given. Samples analyzed were those drawn on day 63 after the first vaccine or placebo injection. The assay was immunoSEQ multiplex PCR, and TCRdb's table has in-frame clones only and misses some. The data show a few hundred thousand clones, approximately 88% seen once. Sequences were derived from peripheral blood, sampled in a trial of Ad26.COV2.S vaccine versus placebo. These TCRs come from a person aged 18-65 years who received the Ad26.COV2.S COVID-19 vaccine or a placebo.

The J gene is TRBJ1-2, the V gene TRBV4-3; perhaps TRBD1 as D (6 bases). The CDR3 consists of 17 residues. From germline, CDR1 is LGHNA and CDR2 YSLEER. Trimming took 0 bases from V and 1 from J, leaving 15 bases between them. The CDR3 here is CASSQELRGRGNYGYTF. In DNA form, the CDR3 reads TGCGCCAGCAGCCAAGAATTAAGGGGCAGGGGTAACTATGGCTACACCTTC.

J is TRBJ2-2 and V is TRBV12-3 or TRBV12-4; D perhaps matches TRBD1 (6 bases). Deletions cut 6 bases from V and 9 bases from J, with 14 bases between. The CDR3 covers 13 residues. The CDR3, as DNA: TGTGCCAGCAGGATCCGACAGGTCAGGGAGCTGTTTTTT. This gives the protein CASRIRQVRELFF.

This clone was observed once. This sequence joins TRBV5-1 and TRBJ2-3, with 10 bases lining up with TRBD2. This CDR3 has 14 amino acids. Germline CDR1 SGHRS, CDR2 YFSETQ. Trimming cost V 7 bases and J 1 base; bases outside gene matches: 3. CDR3 sequence (DNA): TGCGCCAGCTCAACTAGCGGGGGCACAGATACGCAGTATTTT. As protein: CASSTSGGTDTQYF.

The chain is built from TRBV5-1 and TRBJ1-1, with D perhaps TRBD1 (5 bases). CDR1 and CDR2 (germline): SGHRS, YFSETQ. The V end was cut by 4 bases, the J end by 1 base, with 11 bases between. The CDR3 runs to 14 residues. In DNA form, the CDR3 reads TGCGCCAGCAGCACGGGACCCACGAACACTGAAGCTTTCTTT. This translates into CASSTGPTNTEAFF.

This sequence joins TRBV6-5 and TRBJ2-7; 9 nucleotides match TRBD1. V was clipped by 2 bases and J by 8 bases; unmatched bases: 13. The CDR3 totals 16 residues. Germline CDR1 is MNHEY and CDR2 is SVGAGI. CDR3 in amino acids: CASSYGPGTGSIKQYF. The CDR3 DNA follows: TGTGCCAGCAGTTACGGTCCGGGGACAGGGAGTATCAAGCAGTACTTC.

The genes are TRBV5-1 and TRBJ1-3, with no clear D. From germline, CDR1 is SGHRS and CDR2 YFSETQ. The CDR3 is 15 amino acids. Trimming shortened V by 1 base and J by 2 bases, and 10 bases separated the two germline ends. The DNA for the CDR3 is TGCGCCAGCAGCTTGTTAGGGTTCACTGGAAACACCATATATTTT. This translates into CASSLLGFTGNTIYF.

This chain joins TRBV19 and TRBJ2-2, with 9 bases fitting TRBD1. Trimming cost V 5 bases and J 3 bases; bases outside gene matches: 10. Per germline, CDR1 LNHDA and CDR2 SQIVND (reference sequence). The CDR3 has 17 amino acids. This CDR3 reads CASSPTGGRRDTGELFF. DNA of the CDR3: TGTGCCAGTAGTCCCACAGGGGGCAGGAGGGACACCGGGGAGCTGTTTTTT.

The chain employs TRBV19 and TRBJ2-7; no clear D gene. The CDR3 totals 14 residues. Trimming pared 3 bases from V and 6 bases from J, leaving 15 bases between. Looked up from germline, CDR1 is LNHDA and CDR2 is SQIVND (reference sequence). CDR3 DNA sequence: TGTGCCAGTAGTATCTCCAGTTGGGCCGGCGAGCAGTACTTC. Translation: CASSISSWAGEQYF.

The chain links TRBV7-2 to TRBJ2-1, with D perhaps given as TRBD1 or TRBD2 (5 bases each). The V and J ends lost 1 base and 4 bases respectively, with 11 bases between them. The germline CDR1 and CDR2 sequences are SGHTA and FQGNSA. The CDR3 loop spans 15 amino acids. CDR3: CASSLGGGPYNEQFF. CDR3 in DNA: TGTGCCAGCAGCTTAGGTGGGGGACCTTACAATGAGCAGTTCTTC.

V gene TRBV7-3 combines with J gene TRBJ2-2, with 7 bases lining up with TRBD2. Germline loops: CDR1 SGHTA, CDR2 FQGTGA. Trimming removed 5 bases from V and 0 bases from J; junction bases left unmatched: 6. The CDR3 loop spans 16 amino acids. CDR3 sequence: CASSPSAGTNTGELFF. Written as DNA, the CDR3 is TGTGCCAGCAGCCCATCAGCGGGGACGAACACCGGGGAGCTGTTTTTT. Full variable domain (missing parts from reference TRBV7-3 and TRBJ2-2): GAGVSQTPSNKVTEKGKYVELRCDPISGHTALYWYRQSLGQGPEFLIYFQGTGAADDSGLPNDRFFAVRPEGSVSTLKIQRTERGDSAVYLCASSPSAGTNTGELFFGEGSRLTVL.

This clone was found once. This sequence joins TRBV7-3 and TRBJ2-5; D is unclear. Germline CDR1 reads SGHTA; CDR2 reads FQGTGA. The germline V and J ends were trimmed by 1 base and 0 bases, with 9 bases remaining between them. The CDR3 consists of 15 residues. The CDR3 sequence: CASSLSGRDQETQYF. The CDR3 DNA follows: TGTGCCAGCAGCTTAAGTGGACGGGACCAAGAGACCCAGTACTTC.

The chain couples TRBV2 to TRBJ1-6, with 7 nucleotides matching TRBD1. Trimming took 5 bases from V and 5 from J; bases not matched to a gene: 6. In germline, CDR1 is SNHLY, CDR2 FYNNEI. The CDR3 has 15 residues. This CDR3 reads CASSIRDRDNSPLHF. The CDR3, as DNA: TGTGCCAGCAGTATCCGGGACAGAGATAATTCACCCCTCCACTTT.

This chain links TRBV5-1 with TRBJ2-3, with 11 bases matching TRBD1. This CDR3 is 16 amino acids long. V dropped 0 bases and J dropped 5; count of bases not matched to a gene: 5. CDR1 and CDR2 from the germline V gene are SGHRS and YFSETQ. Written as DNA, the CDR3 is TGCGCCAGCAGCTTGGGCGGACAGGGGGCTTTAGATACGCAGTATTTT. Protein product: CASSLGGQGALDTQYF.

This chain connects TRBV4-2 to TRBJ2-5; possible D gene TRBD2, 5 bases. Trimming removed 5 bases from V and 5 bases from J, with 15 bases in between. This CDR3 contains 14 residues. Germline loops: CDR1 LGHNA, CDR2 YNFKEQ. The DNA for the CDR3 is TGTGCCAGCAGCTCCGCCCCGGGCGGGGAGACCCAGTACTTC. Its translation: CASSSAPGGETQYF.

V is TRBV15 and J is TRBJ1-2; no definite D call. Trimming removed 0 bases from V and 10 bases from J, with 9 bases in between. CDR1 is LNHNV and CDR2 is YYDKDF in the germline V gene (reference sequence). CDR3 size: 12 residues. The CDR3 region has the DNA TGTGCCACCAGCAGAGATGGCAGACTCTACACCTTC. Its translation is CATSRDGRLYTF.

The V and J genes are TRBV5-6 and TRBJ2-5, with D perhaps TRBD1 or TRBD2 (5 bases each). Germline-derived CDR1 and CDR2 are SGHDT and YYEEEE. This CDR3 has 14 residues. Between the trimmed V and J ends, which lost 3 bases and 3 bases, there was a span of 12 bases. Here the CDR3 reads CASSSYGTKETQYF. CDR3 DNA: TGTGCCAGCAGCTCCTACGGGACGAAAGAGACCCAGTACTTC.

The chain uses TRBV19 and TRBJ2-1, with D possibly being TRBD1 (7 bases). Germline lookup yields CDR1 LNHDA and CDR2 SQIVND (reference sequence). Trimming shortened V by 7 bases and J by 4 bases, and 17 bases separated the two germline ends. CDR3 length equals 15 residues. The CDR3 region is CASTLDRAGYNEQFF. The CDR3, as DNA: TGTGCCAGTACCCTCGACAGGGCGGGGTACAATGAGCAGTTCTTC.

CDR3 in amino acids: CASSHNPTTAQHF. For the CDR3, the DNA is TGTGCCAGCAGCCACAACCCGACGACAGCCCAGCATTTT. The chain couples TRBV12-3 or TRBV12-4 to TRBJ1-5; tentative D call: TRBD1 (5 bases). Trimming stripped 6 bases from V and 11 bases from J, with 17 bases between. The CDR3 is 13 residues long.

This clone showed up just a few times. The chain has TRBV7-2 and TRBJ1-1; D unclear. Trimming removed 5 bases at V and 1 base at J, with 11 bases between. CDR3 length equals 14 residues. Looked up from germline, CDR1 is SGHTA and CDR2 is FQGNSA. CDR3 amino acids: CASSHYVENTEAFF. DNA of the CDR3: TGTGCCAGCAGCCACTACGTGGAGAACACTGAAGCTTTCTTT.